This T cell receptor (beta chain) came from a study of T cells after yellow fever vaccination. MiXCR, run by TCRdb on the 5' RACE reads, gives a single entry per CDR3 protein. Among 620,000 or so distinct CDR3 sequences listed, around 16% were seen once. This clonotype came up a few times. The CDR3 runs to 15 residues. V was clipped by 3 bases and J by 3 bases, with 11 bases between them. Germline loops: CDR1 MNHEY, CDR2 SMNVEV (reference sequence). This specimen consisted of PBMCs, obtained 5 to 6 days after the first yellow fever vaccination. This TCR derives from a man aged 18 to 29 who received the YFV17D yellow fever vaccine. The chain joins TRBV27 to TRBJ2-2, with D unclear. DNA for the CDR3: TGTGCCAGCAGTTTCCTGGACCGGTACACCGGGGAGCTGTTTTTT. Translated: CASSFLDRYTGELFF.